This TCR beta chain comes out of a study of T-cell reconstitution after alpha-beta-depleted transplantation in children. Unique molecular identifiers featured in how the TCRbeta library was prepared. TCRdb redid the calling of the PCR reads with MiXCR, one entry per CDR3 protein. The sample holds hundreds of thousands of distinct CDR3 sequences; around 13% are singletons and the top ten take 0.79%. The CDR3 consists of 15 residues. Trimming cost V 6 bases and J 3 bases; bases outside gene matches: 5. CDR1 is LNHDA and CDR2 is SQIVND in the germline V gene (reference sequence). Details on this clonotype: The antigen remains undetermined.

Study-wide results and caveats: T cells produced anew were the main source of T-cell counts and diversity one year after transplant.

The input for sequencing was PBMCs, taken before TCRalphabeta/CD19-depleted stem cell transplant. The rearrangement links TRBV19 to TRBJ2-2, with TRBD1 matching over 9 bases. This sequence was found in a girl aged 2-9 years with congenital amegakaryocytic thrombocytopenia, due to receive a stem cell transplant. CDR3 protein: CASRGTGQDTGELFF. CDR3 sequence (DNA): TGTGCCAGTAGGGGGACAGGGCAAGACACCGGGGAGCTGTTTTTT.